This TCR beta chain was obtained from a study of blood T cell repertoires in COVID-19. As for the study in general: T cells, B-cell-depleted T cells, or PBMCs provided the cDNA or gDNA that served as material.

Profiled with immunoSEQ multiplex PCR; TCRdb holds only in-frame clones, not every one. The table includes 250,000 to 300,000 clones, 75% to 90% detected once. Living in about two dozen US areas, the participants were between roughly 18 and 95 years of age. Researchers sorted participants into cohorts using their self-reported clinical history. What the recovered Cohort 3 donors had was two negative PCRs, clearance, or symptom resolution. The CDR3 runs 12 residues. Germline V CDR1 and CDR2: MGHRA, YSYEKL. The V end was cut by 8 bases, the J end by 2 bases, with 8 bases between. The sequence was collected from a woman between 50 and 59 years old who had recovered from COVID-19. The specimen was PBMCs or T cells enriched from blood (not recorded which). The rearrangement uses TRBV4-1 and TRBJ2-3; a weak D match, TRBD2 (6 bases). CDR3 coding DNA: TGCGCCAGCGGGGACTTCACAGATACGCAGTATTTT. Protein: CASGDFTDTQYF.